These 20 T cell receptor beta chains were all obtained from the same sample, sequenced in a study of blood T cell repertoires in COVID-19. Measured with immunoSEQ multiplex PCR; TCRdb has only the in-frame clones, and not every one. The sample holds under 250,000 clones, approximately 82% seen once. The sequenced material came from peripheral blood. The receptors come from a woman aged 50 to 65 with acute or convalescent COVID-19.

This chain joins TRBV5-1 and TRBJ1-1, with D tentatively TRBD1 (6 bases). The CDR3 sequence is 16 residues long. Trimming pared 0 bases from V and 6 bases from J, leaving 18 bases between. CDR1 and CDR2 (germline): SGHRS, YFSETQ. DNA for the CDR3: TGCGCCAGCAGCTTGGAACCGACAGGTTTCAGACCTGAAGCTTTCTTT. Protein product: CASSLEPTGFRPEAFF.

This sequence joins TRBV6-6 and TRBJ2-1, with 11 positions matching TRBD1. CDR3 length: 16 amino acids. V dropped 6 bases and J dropped 6; count of bases not matched to a gene: 10. CDR1 MNHNY and CDR2 SVGAGI come from the germline V gene (reference sequence). The CDR3 loop reads CASRRGQGAPINEQFF. The DNA for the CDR3 is TGTGCCAGCAGAAGAGGACAGGGGGCTCCCATCAATGAGCAGTTCTTC.

The rearrangement links TRBV5-4 to TRBJ2-1; tentatively, D is TRBD1 (7 bases). V lost 4 bases and J lost 4, with 18 bases in between. The CDR3 is made up of 16 amino acids. Germline values: CDR1 SGHNT, CDR2 YYREEE (reference sequence). The CDR3 sequence: CASSKPAGTAYNEQFF. DNA of the CDR3: TGTGCCAGCAGCAAACCCGCGGGGACAGCTTACAATGAGCAGTTCTTC.

The gene calls are TRBV15 and TRBJ1-2, with D possibly matching TRBD1 (5 bases). CDR3 length equals 13 residues. Germline lookup yields CDR1 LNHNV and CDR2 YYDKDF (reference sequence). Trimming pared 6 bases from V and 8 bases from J, leaving 16 bases between. This CDR3 reads CATSGGGLEGYTF. In nucleotides, the CDR3 is TGTGCCACCAGTGGGGGGGGTCTGGAAGGCTACACCTTC.

The CDR3 sequence is CASSIQGGVGNEQFF. The CDR3 DNA is TGTGCCAGCTCAATCCAGGGGGGAGTGGGAAATGAGCAGTTCTTC. The chain joins TRBV18 to TRBJ2-1, with D possibly TRBD1 on 7 matching bases. CDR3 size: 15 residues. The germline CDR1 and CDR2 sequences are KGHSH and LQKENI. With 5 bases removed from V and 7 bases from J, the gap between germline ends came to 18 bases. The full variable domain, completed using reference TRBV18 and TRBJ2-1, is NAGVMQNPRHLVRRRGQEARLRCSPMKGHSHVYWYRQLPEEGLKFMVYLQKENIIDESGMPKERFSAEFPKEGPSILRIQQVVRGDSAAYFCASSIQGGVGNEQFFGPGTRLTVL.

This clone was seen just once. This chain connects TRBV7-9 to TRBJ1-6; TRBD1 agrees at 12 bases. Losses at the gene ends were 8 bases for V and 5 bases for J; bases not matched to a gene: 10. The CDR3 loop spans 17 amino acids. The germline CDR1 and CDR2 sequences are SEHNR and FQNEAQ (reference sequence). The CDR3 is CASPPTGTGGHNSPLHF. The CDR3, as DNA: TGTGCCAGCCCCCCTACCGGGACAGGGGGCCATAATTCACCCCTCCACTTT.

J is TRBJ2-1 and V is TRBV27; maybe TRBD2 (5 bases). The germline V gene encodes CDR1 MNHEY and CDR2 SMNVEV (reference sequence). V was shortened by 1 base and J by 4 bases, with 14 bases between the two germline ends. This CDR3 has 16 residues. CDR3 sequence: CASSLFEGDAYNEQFF. As DNA, the CDR3 is TGTGCCAGCAGTTTATTTGAGGGAGATGCTTACAATGAGCAGTTCTTC.

This sequence joins TRBV7-3 and TRBJ1-2; 7 bases line up with TRBD1. The CDR3 contains 14 residues. The germline V gene encodes CDR1 SGHTA and CDR2 FQGTGA. V shed 2 bases and J 7 bases; nucleotides not matched to a gene: 7. Written as DNA, the CDR3 is TGTGCCAGCAGCTTAGGTCAGGGGGGAGGTGGCTACACCTTC. This codes for CASSLGQGGGGYTF.

The chain combines TRBV5-1 with TRBJ2-7; 9 nucleotides line up with TRBD1. The V gene's germline CDR1 is SGHRS and CDR2 YFSETQ. The CDR3 is made up of 15 amino acids. The trim removed 4 bases at V and 5 bases at J, leaving 10 bases unmatched. This chain's CDR3 is CASSLLRDRVHEQYF. The CDR3 nucleotides are TGCGCCAGCAGCCTACTCCGGGACAGGGTCCACGAGCAGTACTTC.

This clone has only one observation. The chain combines TRBV20-1 with TRBJ1-2; the D is unclear. CDR1 DFQATT and CDR2 SNEGSKA come from the germline V gene (reference sequence). The germline V and J ends were trimmed by 4 bases and 8 bases, with 11 bases remaining between them. The CDR3 spans 11 residues. CDR3 nucleotide sequence: TGCAGTGCTAACCCAACGGGGGGCTACACCTTC. This encodes CSANPTGGYTF.

The genes are TRBV7-2 and TRBJ2-5, with TRBD2 matching 11 bases. V shed 4 bases and J 3 bases; nucleotides not matched to a gene: 4. The CDR3 covers 15 residues. Germline values: CDR1 SGHTA, CDR2 FQGNSA. This CDR3 reads CASSSRLAGKETQYF. In DNA, the CDR3 is TGTGCCAGCAGCTCACGACTAGCGGGAAAAGAGACCCAGTACTTC. Complete variable domain (other parts from reference TRBV7-2 and TRBJ2-5): GAGVSQSPSNKVTEKGKDVELRCDPISGHTALYWYRQSLGQGLEFLIYFQGNSAPDKSGLPSDRFSAERTGGSVSTLTIQRTQQEDSAVYLCASSSRLAGKETQYFGPGTRLLVL.

The chain has TRBV28 and TRBJ2-3, with a tentative D call TRBD2 (6 bases). This CDR3 is built from 17 residues. V was shortened by 2 bases and J by 3 bases, with 18 bases between the two germline ends. The V gene's germline CDR1 is MDHEN and CDR2 SYDVKM. The CDR3 DNA follows: TGTGCCAGCAGTTTAATTCAGATGGGAGGAGGGACAGATACGCAGTATTTT. It yields the protein CASSLIQMGGGTDTQYF.

A remark on this clone: Different DNA sequences within this sample yield the same CDR3. The chain recombines TRBV2 with TRBJ1-2; 7 positions agree with TRBD1. V was clipped by 3 bases and J by 6 bases; unmatched bases: 7. This CDR3 comprises 14 residues. The germline gives CDR1 SNHLY, CDR2 FYNNEI. For the CDR3, the DNA is TGTGCCAGCAGTGAGTCAGGGGGTGGGGATGGCTACACCTTC. Translation: CASSESGGGDGYTF.

The chain joins TRBV28 to TRBJ2-1; 10 nucleotides align to TRBD2. V trimming: 5 bases; J trimming: 9 bases; junction bases outside the gene matches: 13. The CDR3 sequence is 16 residues long. Germline CDR1 MDHEN, CDR2 SYDVKM. The CDR3 reads CASSASGRPRPGEQFF. CDR3 bases: TGTGCCAGCAGTGCTAGCGGGAGACCTCGGCCAGGTGAGCAGTTCTTC.

The chain recombines TRBV12-3 or TRBV12-4 with TRBJ2-3; no definite D call. The CDR3 length is 13 residues. V gave up 3 bases and J gave up 0 bases, with 4 bases separating them. CDR3 amino acids: CASSFQSTDTQYF. Written as DNA, the CDR3 is TGTGCCAGCAGTTTTCAAAGCACAGATACGCAGTATTTT.

This clone was seen more than once but under ten times. The chain carries TRBV25-1 and TRBJ2-1; 15 bases line up with TRBD2. V lost 8 bases and J lost 7; bases outside the gene matches: 3. The CDR3 consists of 14 residues. Germline CDR1 is MGHDK and CDR2 is SYGVNS. The CDR3 spells CASRTSGRGNEQFF. CDR3 in DNA: TGTGCCAGCCGGACTAGCGGGAGGGGGAATGAGCAGTTCTTC. The full variable domain, completed using reference TRBV25-1 and TRBJ2-1, is EADIYQTPRYLVIGTGKKITLECSQTMGHDKMYWYQQDPGMELHLIHYSYGVNSTEKGDLSSESTVSRIRTEHFPLTLESARPSHTSQYLCASRTSGRGNEQFFGPGTRLTVL.

The chain uses TRBV9 and TRBJ1-3; D may be TRBD1 (6 bases). Trimming removed 3 bases from V and 8 bases from J, with 18 bases in between. CDR1 SGDLS and CDR2 YYNGEE come from the germline V gene. The CDR3 runs to 15 residues. The CDR3, as DNA: TGTGCCAGCAGCGGGACTGGGGACACAGCGGACACCATATATTTT. Translated: CASSGTGDTADTIYF.

The chain links TRBV5-1 to TRBJ2-7; 13 bases match TRBD2. CDR3 length equals 15 residues. V lost 3 bases to trimming and J lost 3 bases; unmatched junction nucleotides: 3. Germline V gene data show CDR1 as SGHRS and CDR2 as YFSETQ. Here the CDR3 reads CASSSGLAGIYEQYF. The CDR3 DNA reads TGCGCCAGCAGCTCGGGACTAGCGGGGATCTACGAGCAGTACTTC.

This clone came up once. V and J are TRBV10-1 and TRBJ2-1; the match to TRBD2 covers 10 bases. The CDR3 has 18 amino acids. V was pared by 2 bases and J by 6 bases, with 13 bases of the junction left unmatched. Germline CDR1 WNHNN, CDR2 SYGVQD (reference sequence). CDR3 region: CASSERRASGRALNEQFF. Here the CDR3 DNA reads TGCGCCAGCAGTGAGAGGCGGGCTAGCGGGAGAGCTCTCAATGAGCAGTTCTTC.

The chain links TRBV28 to TRBJ2-5; 7 nucleotides match TRBD1. Germline CDR1 MDHEN, CDR2 SYDVKM. The V and J ends lost 5 bases and 1 base, in that order; junction bases with no gene match: 7. This CDR3 contains 15 residues. CDR3 protein: CASSHRGFGQETQYF. The CDR3 region has the DNA TGTGCCAGCAGTCACAGGGGATTCGGCCAAGAGACCCAGTACTTC.